One and the same sample provided the 24 T cell receptor beta chains below, sequenced in a study of T cell responses to AZD1222 COVID-19 vaccine. Profiling relied on immunoSEQ multiplex PCR, and the TCRdb table lists in-frame clones only, not all of them. This sample carries roughly 160,000 clones, around 90% of them seen once, and the ten largest clones take about 4.6%. Sequencing used peripheral blood, obtained on day 0 of MenACWY control vaccination. The source of these receptors is an adult in good health.

The rearrangement uses TRBV30 and TRBJ1-4; no reliable D call. This CDR3 has 13 amino acids. With 3 bases removed from V and 0 bases from J, the gap between germline ends came to 5 bases. CDR1 GTSNPN and CDR2 SVGIG come from the germline V gene (reference sequence). CDR3 DNA sequence: TGTGCCTGGAGCGGGACAACTAATGAAAAACTGTTTTTT. It encodes CAWSGTTNEKLFF. The full variable domain, with the rest looked up from reference TRBV30 and TRBJ1-4, is SQTIHQWPATLVQPVGSPLSLECTVEGTSNPNLYWYRQAAGRGLQLLFYSVGIGQISSEVPQNLSASRPQDRQFILSSKKLLLSDSGFYLCAWSGTTNEKLFFGSGTQLSVL.

The genes are TRBV6-5 and TRBJ1-1, with D possibly TRBD1 on 6 matching bases. Trimming shortened V by 5 bases and J by 1 base, and 14 bases separated the two germline ends. The germline gives CDR1 MNHEY, CDR2 SVGAGI. The CDR3 totals 15 residues. CDR3 sequence reads: CASSRKQGRNTEAFF. CDR3 in DNA: TGTGCCAGCAGTCGAAAACAGGGACGGAACACTGAAGCTTTCTTT.

Worth noting for this clone: The same CDR3 arises from other DNA sequences in this sample as well. The genes are TRBV6-5 and TRBJ1-5, with a tentative D call TRBD1 (5 bases). Trimming left V 4 bases short and J 3 bases short, with 7 bases between. The CDR3 totals 13 residues. Germline V CDR1 and CDR2: MNHEY, SVGAGI. DNA for the CDR3: TGTGCCAGCAGTTGGGGACCCAATCAGCCCCAGCATTTT. As protein: CASSWGPNQPQHF.

The V gene is TRBV7-3, the J gene TRBJ2-1; 8 nucleotides line up with TRBD2. After removal of 1 base from V and 6 bases from J, the junction contained 8 bases not matched to a gene. The CDR3 sequence is 16 residues long. The germline V gene has CDR1 SGHTA and CDR2 FQGTGA. CDR3 protein: CASSLNSGGTANEQFF. In DNA form, the CDR3 reads TGTGCCAGCAGCTTAAACTCGGGAGGGACTGCCAATGAGCAGTTCTTC.

The rearrangement links TRBV7-2 to TRBJ2-1; D tentatively fits TRBD1 or TRBD2 (6 bases each). Trimming cost V 0 bases and J 3 bases, with 12 bases left between them. CDR3 length: 16 residues. The germline gives CDR1 SGHTA, CDR2 FQGNSA. CDR3 amino acids: CASSLAGGSNYNEQFF. The CDR3 region has the DNA TGTGCCAGCAGCTTAGCGGGGGGCTCAAACTACAATGAGCAGTTCTTC.

This chain connects TRBV5-5 to TRBJ2-3; 12 nucleotides line up with TRBD2. CDR1 is SGHKS and CDR2 is YYEKEE in the germline V gene (reference sequence). The CDR3 is 20 residues long. V was pared by 1 base and J by 2 bases, with 14 bases of the junction left unmatched. In DNA, the CDR3 is TGTGCCAGCAGCTTGACCCTGGGGGCTAGCGGGAGGGCCTTCACAGATACGCAGTATTTT. Amino acids: CASSLTLGASGRAFTDTQYF.

This chain links TRBV30 with TRBJ1-2; 9 bases match TRBD1. V was clipped by 2 bases and J by 4 bases; unmatched bases: 8. CDR3 length equals 15 residues. CDR1 and CDR2 (germline): GTSNPN, SVGIG (reference sequence). DNA of the CDR3: TGTGCCTGGAGTTTCAACAGGGGGCGCAGCTATGGCTACACCTTC. Amino acids: CAWSFNRGRSYGYTF. The variable domain in full, with the rest retrieved from reference TRBV30 and TRBJ1-2, is SQTIHQWPATLVQPVGSPLSLECTVEGTSNPNLYWYRQAAGRGLQLLFYSVGIGQISSEVPQNLSASRPQDRQFILSSKKLLLSDSGFYLCAWSFNRGRSYGYTFGSGTRLTVV.

The chain is built from TRBV7-8 and TRBJ2-7; D is possibly TRBD1 or TRBD2 (6 bases each). The germline gives CDR1 SGHVS, CDR2 FQNEAQ. V lost 7 bases, J lost 3 bases, and 16 bases lay in between. This CDR3 spans 14 amino acids. CDR3 nucleotide sequence: TGTGCCAGCACCTCCGAGGGGGGTTACTACGAGCAGTACTTC. Its translation: CASTSEGGYYEQYF.

The V gene is TRBV7-3, the J gene TRBJ2-2; D call uncertain. The CDR3 sequence is 18 residues long. Germline values: CDR1 SGHTA, CDR2 FQGTGA. The V gene lost 2 bases and the J gene lost 1 base, with 17 bases spanning the gap. The CDR3 spells CASSLGAFVDRNTGELFF. DNA for the CDR3: TGTGCCAGCAGCTTAGGCGCGTTTGTCGATAGGAACACCGGGGAGCTGTTTTTT.

V usage is TRBV5-4 and J usage is TRBJ2-5; the D gene is possibly TRBD2 (6 bases). The CDR3 runs 15 residues. Trimming shortened V by 0 bases and J by 1 base, and 10 bases separated the two germline ends. Germline CDR1 is SGHNT and CDR2 is YYREEE (reference sequence). The CDR3 DNA follows: TGTGCCAGCAGCTTGGCTGGCGGGACCCAAGAGACCCAGTACTTC. This gives the protein CASSLAGGTQETQYF.

The chain employs TRBV7-2 and TRBJ1-2, with D unresolved. V was cut by 5 bases and J by 2 bases, with 12 bases left in between. The CDR3 loop spans 14 amino acids. The germline gives CDR1 SGHTA, CDR2 FQGNSA. The CDR3 DNA is TGTGCCAGCAGCGTACAAGACTGGAACTATGGCTACACCTTC. Protein: CASSVQDWNYGYTF.

The chain employs TRBV7-9 and TRBJ2-7; no clear D gene. Per the germline V gene, CDR1 is SEHNR and CDR2 is FQNEAQ (reference sequence). Trimming took 5 bases from V and 0 from J, leaving 8 bases between them. The CDR3 spans 13 residues. The CDR3 spells CASSPYASYEQYF. In DNA, the CDR3 is TGTGCCAGCAGCCCTTACGCCTCCTACGAGCAGTACTTC.

The rearrangement joins TRBV9 to TRBJ2-7; D gene unclear. Germline V CDR1 and CDR2: SGDLS, YYNGEE. The CDR3 is 14 amino acids. Trimming removed 3 bases at V and 3 bases at J, with 13 bases between. The CDR3 here is CASSADGHDYEQYF. CDR3 DNA sequence: TGTGCCAGCAGCGCGGACGGGCACGACTACGAGCAGTACTTC.

This chain joins TRBV7-9 and TRBJ1-1; a weak D match, TRBD1 (5 bases). The V end was cut by 2 bases, the J end by 1 base, with 14 bases between. The CDR3 is 16 amino acids. Per the germline V gene, CDR1 is SEHNR and CDR2 is FQNEAQ (reference sequence). This chain's CDR3 is CASSLTGLGKNTEAFF. The CDR3 DNA follows: TGTGCCAGCAGCTTAACGGGACTCGGCAAGAACACTGAAGCTTTCTTT.

V is TRBV19 and J is TRBJ2-1; 8 nucleotides line up with TRBD1. Germline CDR1 and CDR2: LNHDA and SQIVND (reference sequence). V shed 2 bases, J shed 0 bases, and the junction held 0 bases outside the gene matches. The CDR3 has 15 amino acids. CDR3 in DNA: TGTGCCAGTAGTATACAGGGGGCCTCCTACAATGAGCAGTTCTTC. This translates into CASSIQGASYNEQFF.

The chain carries TRBV2 and TRBJ2-7, with 8 bases lining up with TRBD2. This CDR3 has 14 amino acids. V gave up 3 bases and J gave up 5 bases; unmatched junction bases: 6. The germline CDR1 and CDR2 sequences are SNHLY and FYNNEI. CDR3 residues: CASSEGGGRDEQYF. CDR3 bases: TGTGCCAGCAGTGAGGGCGGGGGGAGAGACGAGCAGTACTTC.

This chain links TRBV19 with TRBJ1-2, with D hard to call. The CDR3 has 15 amino acids. V was pared by 6 bases and J by 3 bases, with 17 bases between. Germline V CDR1 and CDR2: LNHDA, SQIVND (reference sequence). This CDR3 reads CASRPGLMQDYGYTF. The CDR3 bases are TGTGCCAGTAGGCCGGGCCTGATGCAGGACTATGGCTACACCTTC.

The V and J genes are TRBV24-1 and TRBJ2-1, with D hard to call. V dropped 3 bases and J dropped 5 bases, with 4 bases sitting between them. Germline V gene sequence: CDR1 KGHDR, CDR2 SFDVKD. There are 12 residues in the CDR3. Here the CDR3 DNA reads TGTGCCACCAGTGATCGGAACAATGAGCAGTTCTTC. This gives the protein CATSDRNNEQFF.

The chain carries TRBV19 and TRBJ2-1; D may be TRBD2 (5 bases). Trimming removed 3 bases at V and 5 bases at J, with 14 bases between. CDR3 length: 15 amino acids. CDR1 is LNHDA, CDR2 SQIVND, per germline (reference sequence). The CDR3 spells CASSMSAALDNEQFF. The CDR3, as DNA: TGTGCCAGTAGTATGTCAGCGGCACTGGACAATGAGCAGTTCTTC. Full variable domain (outside the CDR3, taken from reference TRBV19 and TRBJ2-1): DGGITQSPKYLFRKEGQNVTLSCEQNLNHDAMYWYRQDPGQGLRLIYYSQIVNDFQKGDIAEGYSVSREKKESFPLTVTSAQKNPTAFYLCASSMSAALDNEQFFGPGTRLTVL.

The V gene is TRBV7-9, the J gene TRBJ2-4; D ambiguous. Germline V gene data show CDR1 as SEHNR and CDR2 as FQNEAQ (reference sequence). This CDR3 region has 17 residues. Trimming stripped 1 base from V and 0 bases from J, with 13 bases between. For the CDR3, the DNA is TGTGCCAGCAGCTTAGATTTAACAGCCTCAGCCAAAAACATTCAGTACTTC. It yields the protein CASSLDLTASAKNIQYF.

The chain joins TRBV7-9 to TRBJ1-4, with unresolved D. There are 13 residues in the CDR3. Germline V gene lookup returns CDR1 SEHNR and CDR2 FQNEAQ (reference sequence). Trimming cost V 5 bases and J 8 bases, with 12 bases left between them. The CDR3 DNA sequence: TGTGCCAGCAGCAATTCCCACGGCGAAAAACTGTTTTTT. It yields the protein CASSNSHGEKLFF.

The rearrangement uses TRBV6-6 and TRBJ1-2; 9 nucleotides match TRBD1. Germline CDR1 MNHNY, CDR2 SVGAGI (reference sequence). J lost 3 bases, V lost 6 bases, and 11 bases had no gene match. This CDR3 has 16 amino acids. The CDR3 reads CASSQRQGGIDYGYTF. The CDR3 nucleotides read TGTGCCAGCAGCCAACGACAGGGGGGCATCGACTATGGCTACACCTTC.

Written as DNA, the CDR3 is TGTGCCAGCAGCGTCAGCGCGGGAGTCCACGAGCAGTACTTC. It yields the protein CASSVSAGVHEQYF. The chain has TRBV9 and TRBJ2-7, with 7 bases lining up with TRBD2. V dropped 2 bases and J dropped 5; count of bases not matched to a gene: 7. The CDR3 loop spans 14 amino acids. CDR1 is SGDLS and CDR2 is YYNGEE in the germline V gene.

The J gene is TRBJ1-1, the V gene TRBV9, with a tentative D call TRBD1 (5 bases). Trimming pared 3 bases from V and 3 bases from J, leaving 9 bases between. Germline CDR1 and CDR2: SGDLS and YYNGEE. The CDR3 length is 13 residues. The CDR3 coding sequence is TGTGCCAGCAGCGCTGGGACGCACACTGAAGCTTTCTTT. Encoded protein: CASSAGTHTEAFF.